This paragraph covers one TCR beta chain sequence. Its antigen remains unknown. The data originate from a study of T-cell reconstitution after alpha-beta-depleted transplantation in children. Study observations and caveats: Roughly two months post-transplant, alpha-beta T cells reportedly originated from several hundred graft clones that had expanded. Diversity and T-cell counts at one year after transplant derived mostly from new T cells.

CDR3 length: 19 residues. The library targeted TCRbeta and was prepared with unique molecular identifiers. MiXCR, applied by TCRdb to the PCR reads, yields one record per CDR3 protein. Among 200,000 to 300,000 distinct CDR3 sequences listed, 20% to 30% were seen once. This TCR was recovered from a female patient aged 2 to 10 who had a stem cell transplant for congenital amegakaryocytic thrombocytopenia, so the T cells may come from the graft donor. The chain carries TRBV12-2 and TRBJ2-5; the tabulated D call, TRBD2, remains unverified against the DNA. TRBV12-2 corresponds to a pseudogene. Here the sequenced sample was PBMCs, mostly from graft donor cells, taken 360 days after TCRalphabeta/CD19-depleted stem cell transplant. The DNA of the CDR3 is TGTGCAAGTCGCTTCGGGATATATCTAGCGGGCAACCCCCAAGAGACCCAGTACTTC. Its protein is CASRFGIYLAGNPQETQYF.